What follows describes a single T cell receptor (beta chain). Its cognate antigen is unknown. The germline V gene has CDR1 MGHRA and CDR2 YSYEKL. V gave up 4 bases and J gave up 3 bases; unmatched junction bases: 12. The length of the CDR3 is 17 residues. The data derive from a study of OX40 agonist ivuxolimab in advanced cancers. The wider study: The drug used for patients, ivuxolimab, was an agonistic anti-OX40 (CD134) antibody. Patients with prior anti-PD-1, anti-PD-L1 or anti-CTLA-4 therapy were eligible; approximately 37% had some.

Findings and limits, study-wide: Averaging showed that CD8+ T cells had more expanded clones than CD4+ did.

Measured with immunoSEQ multiplex PCR; TCRdb has only the in-frame clones, and not every one. The sample carries about 76,000 clones, roughly nine tenths recorded once. If patients had autoimmune disease history or systemic immunosuppression, they were excluded. This TCR derives from an adult with an advanced solid tumor such as melanoma, head and neck, liver or kidney cancer. Sequenced here: CD4+ or CD8+ T cells sorted from blood, sampled in a trial of the OX40 agonist ivuxolimab. The chain recombines TRBV4-1 with TRBJ2-7; the match to TRBD2 covers 10 bases. CDR3 bases: TGCGCCAGCAGCCTCAGACGGGGGCTAGCGGGGGACTACGAGCAGTACTTC. Translation gives CASSLRRGLAGDYEQYF.